This entry features one TCR beta chain sequence. This receptor's antigen is unknown. No qualities accompany the bases; no much larger clone lies one base away. Collaborating institutions collected whole blood in K2EDTA tubes following their own protocols. For TCRbeta analysis, collaborators shipped samples in one of three forms: frozen whole blood, isolated PBMCs, or DNA extracted from either of those sample types. The immunoSEQ Assay, a bias-controlled multiplex PCR, was used to amplify TCRbeta CDR3 regions from genomic DNA. Processing in the source paper ran as follows. Nucleated cell counts per sample were estimated from amplification of reference gene primers within the assay. To quantify the absolute abundance of each unique TCRbeta CDR3 rearrangement, sequence reads were collapsed and filtered. For each sample, productive Simpson clonality was calculated as the square root of Simpson's diversity index across productive rearrangements. The table comes from immuneACCESS by way of TCRdb, which keeps in-frame sequences with V and J called. Part of the clones is missing from these tables; in studies checked, under half for an unresolved V gene and the rest for unknown reasons. V and J calls and clone size are given by that table; D and trimming were obtained from the DNA. Here the sample has over 65,000 clones; approximately 81% occur a single time. The top ten clonotypes cover approximately 40% of the sample.

The sample belongs to a study of blood T cell repertoires in COVID-19 (dated by TCRdb to 2019 to 2021). For context, the study as a whole: Collaborator samples came from the United States, Italy and Spain and covered acute and convalescent phases of COVID-19. The repertoires were made available in a free public database intended to serve as a resource for research on the immune response to SARS-CoV-2. Subjects who had been exposed to COVID-19, were actively infected with it, or had recovered from it provided the deeply sampled blood TCRbeta repertoires that made up the dataset. Sample metadata almost always included a de-identified subject ID, COVID-19 status, age in years and sex. The prospective study material was composed of cDNA or gDNA derived from T cells, B-cell-depleted T cells, or PBMCs. HLA class I and class II types, where available, came from metadata supplied by the sample provider rather than from assay-based typing. Samples were obtained from the ongoing ImmuneRACE study (first 160 participants) and from over 1,000 subjects provided by 6 global collaborators. General study outcomes and caveats: Clinical and demographic metadata were provided uncurated, with the amount varying by source and participant.

The receptor comes from a man at least 80 years old with acute or convalescent COVID-19. Material: peripheral blood.

CDR3 region: CASSLATGGFANYGYTF. Here is the DNA: TGCGCCAGCAGCTTGGCGACAGGGGGCTTCGCTAACTATGGCTACACCTTC. The chain uses TRBV5-1 and TRBJ1-2; 10 central nucleotides agree with TRBD1. From its cysteine to its phenylalanine, the CDR3 spans 17 amino acids. The entry retains the CDR3 DNA only, 51 bases that are in frame from base 1. CDR1 SGHRS and CDR2 YFSETQ were looked up in the germline V gene. Unmatched junction bases come to 5, with V trimmed by 0 bases and J by 0 bases.